One sample yielded the 6 T cell receptor beta chains listed below, sequenced in a study of CD8+CD57+ T cells in acquired aplastic anemia. Before being chosen for sequencing, patients had shown CD8+CD57+ cell expansion by flow cytometry. According to the study, genomic DNA was the template for TCR beta VDJ and CDR3 profiling. TCRdb re-called the reads with MiXCR, one entry per CDR3 protein. Among some 98,000 distinct CDR3 sequences listed, 65% to 70% were seen once. Sequenced: sorted CD4+, CD8+, or CD8+CD57+ T cells (not recorded which) from PBMCs. The receptor source for this set is a human donor with aplastic anemia.

This clonotype was observed a few times. The genes are TRBV20-1 and TRBJ2-5; D not resolved. This CDR3 spans 12 amino acids. V lost 0 bases, J lost 7 bases, and 9 bases lay in between. Germline values: CDR1 DFQATT, CDR2 SNEGSKA (reference sequence). This chain's CDR3 is CSARDTVATQYF. The CDR3 DNA is TGCAGTGCTAGAGATACAGTCGCGACCCAGTACTTC.

The V call is TRBV7-9, the J call TRBJ2-3; no reliable D call. Germline CDR1 and CDR2: SEHNR and FQNEAQ (reference sequence). The V end was cut by 3 bases, the J end by 7 bases, with 11 bases between. The CDR3 sequence is 13 residues long. CDR3 bases: TGTGCCAGCAGCTTTCCCCCCGGCTATACGCAGTATTTT. This sequence encodes CASSFPPGYTQYF.

V and J are TRBV7-8 and TRBJ2-6; no reliable D call. Germline lookup yields CDR1 SGHVS and CDR2 FQNEAQ. The CDR3 length is 14 residues. With 3 bases removed from V and 0 bases from J, the gap between germline ends came to 3 bases. The CDR3 DNA follows: TGTGCCAGCAGCTTGGTCTCTGGGGCCAACGTCCTGACTTTC. Translating it yields CASSLVSGANVLTF.

The chain combines TRBV19 with TRBJ1-2; D not resolved. The germline gives CDR1 LNHDA, CDR2 SQIVND (reference sequence). Deletions cut 3 bases from V and 9 bases from J, with 14 bases between. The CDR3 spans 13 residues. DNA of the CDR3: TGTGCCAGTAGTATTGGAGCCGGCGACAGCTACACCTTC. Residues: CASSIGAGDSYTF.

The rearrangement uses TRBV7-2 and TRBJ2-3; D remains unclear. V lost 2 bases and J 0 bases, leaving 18 bases between the germline ends. Looked up from germline, CDR1 is SGHTA and CDR2 is FQGNSA. The CDR3 sequence is 18 residues long. This chain's CDR3 is CASSLNDLPSISTDTQYF. CDR3 sequence (DNA): TGTGCCAGCAGCTTAAATGATCTTCCCTCCATTAGCACAGATACGCAGTATTTT.

The CDR3 loop reads CATSDPNSNEQFF. The DNA of the CDR3 is TGTGCCACCAGTGATCCAAACTCCAATGAGCAGTTCTTC. This chain uses TRBV24-1 with TRBJ2-1; no clear D gene. V gave up 3 bases and J gave up 6 bases, with 8 bases separating them. Germline V lookup: CDR1 KGHDR, CDR2 SFDVKD. The CDR3 extends over 13 amino acids.